The count of the clone carrying this T cell receptor beta chain is one. The antigen is not known. This record comes from a study of beta chain features in type 1 diabetes. The entirety of the isolated RNA underwent reverse transcription, so expressed TCRB transcripts were sequenced. Profiling relied on immunoSEQ multiplex PCR, and the TCRdb table lists in-frame clones only, not all of them. The sample lists approximately 280,000 clones, 15% occurring once. The ends were cut back, 5 bases at V and 5 bases at J, with 6 bases in the middle. The CDR3 is 11 amino acids. Germline V gives CDR1 SGHNT, CDR2 YYREEE (reference sequence). Study-wide results and caveats: Across all four CD4+ subsets, people with type 1 diabetes showed modestly shorter TCRB CDR3s.

Specimen: naive CD4+ T cells from blood. The chain links TRBV5-4 to TRBJ2-3, with D uncertain. This sequence was found in a man aged 18-30 years with type 1 diabetes. The CDR3 loop is CASSVKDTQYF. In DNA, the CDR3 is TGTGCCAGCAGTGTTAAAGATACGCAGTATTTT.